This TCR beta chain was sequenced during a study of radiation and T cells in renal cell carcinoma. The data were produced by immunoSEQ multiplex PCR, yet TCRdb's version contains in-frame clones alone and is incomplete. Among under 150,000 clones, roughly 77% were seen once, and the ten largest hold under 2.5%. Time point given: blood 2 weeks post-SBRT. Treatment given: 15 Gy SBRT to primary tumor, nephrectomy 4 weeks later. Trimming took 6 bases from V and 7 from J, leaving 18 bases between them. Germline lookup yields CDR1 MDHEN and CDR2 SYDVKM. The CDR3 is 14 amino acids. This TCR came from a woman aged 55-70 years with renal cell carcinoma. Material: blood, obtained from a patient whose treatment included radiotherapy and nephrectomy. V usage is TRBV28 and J usage is TRBJ1-1; a possible D gene is TRBD1 (6 bases). The CDR3 protein is CASSRTLDRFEAFF. In DNA, the CDR3 is TGTGCCAGCAGCCGTACACTCGACAGGTTTGAAGCTTTCTTT. The full variable domain, completed using reference TRBV28 and TRBJ1-1, is DVKVTQSSRYLVKRTGEKVFLECVQDMDHENMFWYRQDPGLGLRLIYFSYDVKMKEKGDIPEGYSVSREKKERFSLILESASTNQTSMYLCASSRTLDRFEAFFGQGTRLTVV.